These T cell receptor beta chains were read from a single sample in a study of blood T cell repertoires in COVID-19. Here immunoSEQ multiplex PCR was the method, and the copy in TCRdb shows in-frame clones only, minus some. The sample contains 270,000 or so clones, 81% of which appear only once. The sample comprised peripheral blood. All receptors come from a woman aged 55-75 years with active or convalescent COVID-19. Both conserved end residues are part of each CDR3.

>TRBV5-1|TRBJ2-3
CASSFTVTSGFEDTQYF
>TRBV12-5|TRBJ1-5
CASGLATGPRHF
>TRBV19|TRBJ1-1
CASSTLGGTEAFF
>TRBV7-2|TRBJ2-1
CASSSDGTSGGRGQFF
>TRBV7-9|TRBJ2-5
CASSLALQETQYF
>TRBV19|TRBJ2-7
CASSNIHEQYF
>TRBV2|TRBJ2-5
CASSLQETQYF
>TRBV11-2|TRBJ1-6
CASSGDRVDSPLHF
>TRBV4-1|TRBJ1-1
CASSQDQGNTEAFF
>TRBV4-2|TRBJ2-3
CASSQGKRSGWAFSTDTQYF
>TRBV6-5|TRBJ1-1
CASSFGQGRDTEAFF
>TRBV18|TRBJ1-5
CASSMTGGRGNQPQHF
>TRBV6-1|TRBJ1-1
CASSEASEMNTEAFF
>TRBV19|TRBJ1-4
CASSSPRDRDEEKLFF
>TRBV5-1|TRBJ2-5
CASRRRGPQETQYF
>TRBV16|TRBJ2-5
CASSAGEAVETQYF
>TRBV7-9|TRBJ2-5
CASSSWAGQGGQETQYF
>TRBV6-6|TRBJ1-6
CASRVQGTYNSPLHF
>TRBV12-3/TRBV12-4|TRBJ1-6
CASSYYSNSPLHF
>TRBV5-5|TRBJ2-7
CASSLLAGESYEQYF
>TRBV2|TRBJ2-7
CASSLTGGSGYEQYF
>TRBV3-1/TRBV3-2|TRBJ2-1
CASSEPRWPTQQFF